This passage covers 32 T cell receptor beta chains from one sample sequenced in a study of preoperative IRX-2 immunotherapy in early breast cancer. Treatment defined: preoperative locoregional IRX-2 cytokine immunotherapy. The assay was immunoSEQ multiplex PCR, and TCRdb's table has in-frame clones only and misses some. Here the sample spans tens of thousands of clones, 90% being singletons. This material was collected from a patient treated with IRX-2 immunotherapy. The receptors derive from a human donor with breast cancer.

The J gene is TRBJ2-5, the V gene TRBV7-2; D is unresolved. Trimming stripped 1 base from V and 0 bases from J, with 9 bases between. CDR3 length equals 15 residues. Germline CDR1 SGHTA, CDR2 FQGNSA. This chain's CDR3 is CASSLDLGYQETQYF. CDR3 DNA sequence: TGTGCCAGCAGCTTAGATTTGGGGTACCAAGAGACCCAGTACTTC.

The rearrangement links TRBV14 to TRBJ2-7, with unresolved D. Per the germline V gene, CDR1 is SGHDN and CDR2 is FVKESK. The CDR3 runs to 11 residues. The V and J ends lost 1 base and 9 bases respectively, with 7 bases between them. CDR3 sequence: CASSQGWGQYF. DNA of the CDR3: TGTGCCAGCAGCCAAGGCTGGGGGCAGTACTTC. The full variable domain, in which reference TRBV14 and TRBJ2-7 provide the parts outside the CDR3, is EAGVTQFPSHSVIEKGQTVTLRCDPISGHDNLYWYRRVMGKEIKFLLHFVKESKQDESGMPNNRFLAERTGGTYSTLKVQPAELEDSGVYFCASSQGWGQYFGPGTRLTVT.

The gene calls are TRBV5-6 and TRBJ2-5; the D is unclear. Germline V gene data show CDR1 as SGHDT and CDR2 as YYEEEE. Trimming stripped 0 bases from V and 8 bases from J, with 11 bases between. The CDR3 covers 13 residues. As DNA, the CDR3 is TGTGCCAGCAGCTTGGGCTTGCCAGTTACCCAGTACTTC. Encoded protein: CASSLGLPVTQYF.

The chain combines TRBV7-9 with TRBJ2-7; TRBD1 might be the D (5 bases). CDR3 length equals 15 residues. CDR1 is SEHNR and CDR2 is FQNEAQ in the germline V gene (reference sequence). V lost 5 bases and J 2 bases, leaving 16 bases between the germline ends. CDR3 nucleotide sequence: TGTGCCAGCAGCACAGGAGATGGCAGGCCCTACGAGCAGTACTTC. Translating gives CASSTGDGRPYEQYF. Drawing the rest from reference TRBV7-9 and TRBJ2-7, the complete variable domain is DTGVSQNPRHKITKRGQNVTFRCDPISEHNRLYWYRQTLGQGPEFLTYFQNEAQLEKSRLLSDRFSAERPKGSFSTLEIQRTEQGDSAMYLCASSTGDGRPYEQYFGPGTRLTVT.

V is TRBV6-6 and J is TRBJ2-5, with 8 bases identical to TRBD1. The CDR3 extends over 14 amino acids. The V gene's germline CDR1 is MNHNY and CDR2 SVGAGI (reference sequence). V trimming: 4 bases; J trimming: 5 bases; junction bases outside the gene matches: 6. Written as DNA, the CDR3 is TGTGCCAGCAGTTCCAGGGGGCAAGGGGAGACCCAGTACTTC. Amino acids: CASSSRGQGETQYF.

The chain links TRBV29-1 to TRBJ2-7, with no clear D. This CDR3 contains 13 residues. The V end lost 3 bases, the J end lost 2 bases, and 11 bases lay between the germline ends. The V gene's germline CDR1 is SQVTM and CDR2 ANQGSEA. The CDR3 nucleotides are TGCAGCGTTGATGGCAGGAGACCCTACGAGCAGTACTTC. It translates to CSVDGRRPYEQYF.

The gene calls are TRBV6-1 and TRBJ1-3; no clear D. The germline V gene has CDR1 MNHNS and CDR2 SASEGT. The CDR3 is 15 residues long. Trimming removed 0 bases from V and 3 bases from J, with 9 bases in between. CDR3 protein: CASSEARTVGNTIYF. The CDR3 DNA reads TGTGCCAGCAGTGAAGCAAGAACGGTTGGAAACACCATATATTTT.

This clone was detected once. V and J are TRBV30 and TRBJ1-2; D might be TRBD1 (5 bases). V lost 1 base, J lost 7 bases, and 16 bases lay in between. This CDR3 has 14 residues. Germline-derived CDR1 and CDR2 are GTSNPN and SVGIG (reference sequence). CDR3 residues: CAWSGQRVGGGYTF. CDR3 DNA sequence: TGTGCCTGGAGTGGACAGCGGGTGGGGGGTGGCTACACCTTC.

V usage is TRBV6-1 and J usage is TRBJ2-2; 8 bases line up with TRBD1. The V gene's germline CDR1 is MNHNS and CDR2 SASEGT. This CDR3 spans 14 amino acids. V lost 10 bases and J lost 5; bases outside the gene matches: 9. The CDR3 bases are TGTGCCACCCCTCAGGGGGCGAGAACCGGGGAGCTGTTTTTT. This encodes CATPQGARTGELFF.

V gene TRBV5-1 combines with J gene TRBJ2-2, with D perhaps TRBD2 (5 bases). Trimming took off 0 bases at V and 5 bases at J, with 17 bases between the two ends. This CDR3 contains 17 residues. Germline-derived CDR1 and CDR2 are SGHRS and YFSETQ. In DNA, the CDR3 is TGCGCCAGCAGCTTGGGGTCTTCGAGAGGACTGACCGGGGAGCTGTTTTTT. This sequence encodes CASSLGSSRGLTGELFF.

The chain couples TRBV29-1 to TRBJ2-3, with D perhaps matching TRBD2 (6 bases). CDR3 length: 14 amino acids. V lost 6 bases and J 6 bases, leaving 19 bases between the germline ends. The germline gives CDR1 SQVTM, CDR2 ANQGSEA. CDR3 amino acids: CSVLGGWRVDTQYF. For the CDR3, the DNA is TGCAGCGTCCTGGGGGGTTGGCGCGTGGATACGCAGTATTTT.

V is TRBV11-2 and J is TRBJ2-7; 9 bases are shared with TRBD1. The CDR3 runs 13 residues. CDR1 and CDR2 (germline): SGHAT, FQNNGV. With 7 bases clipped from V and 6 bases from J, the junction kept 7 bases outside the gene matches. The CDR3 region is CASTRDRVTEQYF. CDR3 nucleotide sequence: TGTGCCAGCACCCGGGACAGGGTTACCGAGCAGTACTTC. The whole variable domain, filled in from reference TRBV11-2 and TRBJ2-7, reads EAGVAQSPRYKIIEKRQSVAFWCNPISGHATLYWYQQILGQGPKLLIQFQNNGVVDDSQLPKDRFSAERLKGVDSTLKIQPAKLEDSAVYLCASTRDRVTEQYFGPGTRLTVT.

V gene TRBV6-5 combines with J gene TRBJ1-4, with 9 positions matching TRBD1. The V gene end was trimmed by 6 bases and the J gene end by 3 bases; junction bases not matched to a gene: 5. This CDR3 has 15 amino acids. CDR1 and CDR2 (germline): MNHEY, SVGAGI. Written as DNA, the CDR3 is TGTGCCAGCAGAAGGGACAGGGATGCTAATGAAAAACTGTTTTTT. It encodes CASRRDRDANEKLFF.

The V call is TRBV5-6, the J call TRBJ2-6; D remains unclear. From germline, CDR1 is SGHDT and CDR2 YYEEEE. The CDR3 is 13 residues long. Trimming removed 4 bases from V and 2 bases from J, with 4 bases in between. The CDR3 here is CASSTTGANVLTF. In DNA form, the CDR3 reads TGTGCCAGCAGCACGACTGGGGCCAACGTCCTGACTTTC.

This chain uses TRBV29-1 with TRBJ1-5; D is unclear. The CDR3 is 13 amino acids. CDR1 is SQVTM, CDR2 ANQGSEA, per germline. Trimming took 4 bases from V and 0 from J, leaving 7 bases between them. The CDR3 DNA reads TGCAGCGTTGCCGGGTATAGCAATCAGCCCCAGCATTTT. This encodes CSVAGYSNQPQHF.

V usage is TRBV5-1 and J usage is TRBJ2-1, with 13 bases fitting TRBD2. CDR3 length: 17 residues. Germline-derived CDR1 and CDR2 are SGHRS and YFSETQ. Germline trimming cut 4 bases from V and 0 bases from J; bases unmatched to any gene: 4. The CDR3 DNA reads TGCGCCAGCAGCCCGACTAGCGGGGGGAGCTCCTACAATGAGCAGTTCTTC. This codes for CASSPTSGGSSYNEQFF.

The CDR3 bases are TGTGCCAGCAGGTGGCCTAGCGGGGGGGCCGGGGAGCTGTTTTTT. Its protein product is CASRWPSGGAGELFF. The chain has TRBV2 and TRBJ2-2; 12 nucleotides agree with TRBD2. Germline CDR1 is SNHLY and CDR2 is FYNNEI. The CDR3 contains 15 residues. V lost 6 bases to trimming and J lost 6 bases; unmatched junction nucleotides: 5.

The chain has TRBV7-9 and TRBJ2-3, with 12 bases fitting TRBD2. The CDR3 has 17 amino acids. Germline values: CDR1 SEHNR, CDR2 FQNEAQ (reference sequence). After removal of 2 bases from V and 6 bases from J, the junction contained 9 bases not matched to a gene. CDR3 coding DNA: TGTGCCAGCAGCTTAACCGGGACTAGCGGGCCGAGGGATACGCAGTATTTT. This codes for CASSLTGTSGPRDTQYF.

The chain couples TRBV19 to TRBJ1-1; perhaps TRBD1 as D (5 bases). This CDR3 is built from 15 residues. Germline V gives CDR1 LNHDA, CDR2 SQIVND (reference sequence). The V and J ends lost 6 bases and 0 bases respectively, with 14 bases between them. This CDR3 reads CASSTGRKVNTEAFF. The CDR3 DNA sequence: TGTGCCAGTAGCACAGGACGGAAGGTGAACACTGAAGCTTTCTTT. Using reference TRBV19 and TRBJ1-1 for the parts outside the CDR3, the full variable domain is DGGITQSPKYLFRKEGQNVTLSCEQNLNHDAMYWYRQDPGQGLRLIYYSQIVNDFQKGDIAEGYSVSREKKESFPLTVTSAQKNPTAFYLCASSTGRKVNTEAFFGQGTRLTVV.

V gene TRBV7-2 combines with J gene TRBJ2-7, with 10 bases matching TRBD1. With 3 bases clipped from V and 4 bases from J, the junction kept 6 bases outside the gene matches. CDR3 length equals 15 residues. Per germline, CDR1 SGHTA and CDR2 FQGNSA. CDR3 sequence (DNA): TGTGCCAGCAGCTTCACCGGGACAGGGGTATACGAGCAGTACTTC. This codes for CASSFTGTGVYEQYF.

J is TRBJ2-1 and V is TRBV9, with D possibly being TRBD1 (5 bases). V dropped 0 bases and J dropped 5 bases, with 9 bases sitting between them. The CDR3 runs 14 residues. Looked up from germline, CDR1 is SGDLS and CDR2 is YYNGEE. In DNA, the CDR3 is TGTGCCAGCAGCGTAGTAGGGGCCCACAATGAGCAGTTCTTC. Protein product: CASSVVGAHNEQFF. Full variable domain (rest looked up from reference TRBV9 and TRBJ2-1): DSGVTQTPKHLITATGQRVTLRCSPRSGDLSVYWYQQSLDQGLQFLIQYYNGEERAKGNILERFSAQQFPDLHSELNLSSLELGDSALYFCASSVVGAHNEQFFGPGTRLTVL.

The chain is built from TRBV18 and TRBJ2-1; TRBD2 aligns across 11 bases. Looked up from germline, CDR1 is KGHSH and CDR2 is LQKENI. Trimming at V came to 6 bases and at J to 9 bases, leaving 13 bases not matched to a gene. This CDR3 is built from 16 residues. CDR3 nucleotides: TGTGCCAGCTCTCCCTTTCTACTAGCGGGAGAGGGTGAGCAGTTCTTC. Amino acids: CASSPFLLAGEGEQFF.

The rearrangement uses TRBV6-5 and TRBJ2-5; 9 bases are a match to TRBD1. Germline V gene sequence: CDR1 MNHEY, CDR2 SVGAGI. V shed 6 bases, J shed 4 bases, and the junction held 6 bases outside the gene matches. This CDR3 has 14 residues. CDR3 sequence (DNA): TGTGCCAGCAGCCCCGGGACAGGGACAGAGACCCAGTACTTC. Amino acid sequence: CASSPGTGTETQYF.

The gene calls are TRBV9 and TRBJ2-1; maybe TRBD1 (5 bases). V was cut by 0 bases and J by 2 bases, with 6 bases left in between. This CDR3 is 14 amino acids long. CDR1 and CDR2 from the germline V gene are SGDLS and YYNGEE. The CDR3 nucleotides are TGTGCCAGCAGCGTAGGACAGCCCTACAATGAGCAGTTCTTC. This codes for CASSVGQPYNEQFF.

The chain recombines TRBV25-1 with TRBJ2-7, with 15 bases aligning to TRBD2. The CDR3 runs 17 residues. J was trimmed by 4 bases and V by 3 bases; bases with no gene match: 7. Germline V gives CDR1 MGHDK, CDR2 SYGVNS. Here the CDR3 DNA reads TGTGCCAGCAGTGACCCCGGGACTAGCGGGAGGAGGTACGAGCAGTACTTC. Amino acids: CASSDPGTSGRRYEQYF.

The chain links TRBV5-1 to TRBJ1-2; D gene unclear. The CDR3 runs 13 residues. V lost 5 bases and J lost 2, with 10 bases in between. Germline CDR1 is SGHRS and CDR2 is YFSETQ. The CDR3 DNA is TGCGCCAGCAGAAAGGACGGAAACTATGGCTACACCTTC. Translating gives CASRKDGNYGYTF.

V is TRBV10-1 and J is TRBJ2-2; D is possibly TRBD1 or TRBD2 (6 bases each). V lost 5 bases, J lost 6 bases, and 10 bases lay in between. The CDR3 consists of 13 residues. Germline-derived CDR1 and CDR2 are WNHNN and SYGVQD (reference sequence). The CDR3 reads CASSQRGAGELFF. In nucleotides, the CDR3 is TGCGCCAGCAGTCAAAGGGGGGCCGGGGAGCTGTTTTTT.

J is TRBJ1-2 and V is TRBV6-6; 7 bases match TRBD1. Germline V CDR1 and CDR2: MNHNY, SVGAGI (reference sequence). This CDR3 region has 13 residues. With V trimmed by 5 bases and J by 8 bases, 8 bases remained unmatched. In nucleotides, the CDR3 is TGTGCCAGCAGTCCTCAGGGGGATGACGGCTACACCTTC. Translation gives CASSPQGDDGYTF.

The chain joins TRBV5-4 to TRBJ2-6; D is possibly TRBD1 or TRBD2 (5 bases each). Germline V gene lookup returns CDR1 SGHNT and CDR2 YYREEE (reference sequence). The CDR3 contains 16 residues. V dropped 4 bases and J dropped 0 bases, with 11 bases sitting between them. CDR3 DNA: TGTGCCAGCAGCGGTGGGGGAAACTCTGGGGCCAACGTCCTGACTTTC. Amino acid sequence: CASSGGGNSGANVLTF.

The CDR3 sequence is CASSRRQENEKLFF. The CDR3 DNA is TGTGCCAGCAGTCGCCGACAGGAAAATGAAAAACTGTTTTTT. J is TRBJ1-4 and V is TRBV2; perhaps TRBD1 as D (6 bases). Trimming left V 5 bases short and J 5 bases short, with 12 bases between. The CDR3 spans 14 residues. The V gene's germline CDR1 is SNHLY and CDR2 FYNNEI. The whole variable domain, filled in from reference TRBV2 and TRBJ1-4, reads EPEVTQTPSHQVTQMGQEVILRCVPISNHLYFYWYRQILGQKVEFLVSFYNNEISEKSEIFDDQFSVERPDGSNFTLKIRSTKLEDSAMYFCASSRRQENEKLFFGSGTQLSVL.

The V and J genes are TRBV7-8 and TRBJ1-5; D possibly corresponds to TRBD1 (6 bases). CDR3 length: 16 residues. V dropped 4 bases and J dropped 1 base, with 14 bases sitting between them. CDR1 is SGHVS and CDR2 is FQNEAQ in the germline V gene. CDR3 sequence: CASSSDSGVSNQPQHF. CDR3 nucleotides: TGTGCCAGCAGCTCGGATTCAGGGGTGAGCAATCAGCCCCAGCATTTT.

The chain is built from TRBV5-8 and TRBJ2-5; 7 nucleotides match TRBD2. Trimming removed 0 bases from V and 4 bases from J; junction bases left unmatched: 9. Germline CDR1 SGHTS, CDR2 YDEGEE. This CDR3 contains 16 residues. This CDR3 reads CASSLERLADIETQYF. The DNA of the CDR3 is TGTGCCAGCAGCTTGGAGCGGCTAGCGGATATAGAGACCCAGTACTTC.